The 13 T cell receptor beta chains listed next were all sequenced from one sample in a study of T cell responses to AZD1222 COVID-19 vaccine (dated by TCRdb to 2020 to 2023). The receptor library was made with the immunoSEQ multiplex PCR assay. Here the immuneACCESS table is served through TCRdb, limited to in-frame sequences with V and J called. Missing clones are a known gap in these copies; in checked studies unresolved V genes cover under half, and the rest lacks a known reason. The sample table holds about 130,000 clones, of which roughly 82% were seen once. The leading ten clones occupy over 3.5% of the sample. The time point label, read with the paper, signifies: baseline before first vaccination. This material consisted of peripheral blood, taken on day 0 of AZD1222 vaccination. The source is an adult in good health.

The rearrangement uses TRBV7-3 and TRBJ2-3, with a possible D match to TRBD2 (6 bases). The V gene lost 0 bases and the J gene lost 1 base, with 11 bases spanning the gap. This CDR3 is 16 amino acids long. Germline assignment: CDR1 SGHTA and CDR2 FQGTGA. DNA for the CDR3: TGTGCCAGCAGCTTAACAGGGGACTCCCGCACAGATACGCAGTATTTT. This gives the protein CASSLTGDSRTDTQYF. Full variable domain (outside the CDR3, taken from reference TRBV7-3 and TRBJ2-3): GAGVSQTPSNKVTEKGKYVELRCDPISGHTALYWYRQSLGQGPEFLIYFQGTGAADDSGLPNDRFFAVRPEGSVSTLKIQRTERGDSAVYLCASSLTGDSRTDTQYFGPGTRLTVL.

CDR3: CASSLELGPSETQYF. CDR3 coding DNA: TGTGCCAGCAGCTTAGAGCTAGGCCCAAGTGAGACCCAGTACTTC. The rearrangement links TRBV7-2 to TRBJ2-5, with no clear D. V dropped 1 base and J dropped 5 bases, with 14 bases sitting between them. CDR3 length: 15 residues. Germline V gene lookup returns CDR1 SGHTA and CDR2 FQGNSA.

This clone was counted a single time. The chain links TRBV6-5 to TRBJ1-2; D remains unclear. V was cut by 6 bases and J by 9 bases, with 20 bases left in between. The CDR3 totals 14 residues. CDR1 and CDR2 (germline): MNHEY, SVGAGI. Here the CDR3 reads CASSPELGRSRYTF. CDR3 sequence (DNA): TGTGCCAGCAGCCCCGAGCTGGGGAGGAGTCGCTACACCTTC.

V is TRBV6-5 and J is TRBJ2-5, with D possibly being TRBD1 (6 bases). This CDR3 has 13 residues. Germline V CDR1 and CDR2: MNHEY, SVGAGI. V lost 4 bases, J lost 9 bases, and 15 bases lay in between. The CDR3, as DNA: TGTGCCAGCAGTTCCAAAAACGGACAGTCCCAGTACTTC. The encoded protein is CASSSKNGQSQYF.

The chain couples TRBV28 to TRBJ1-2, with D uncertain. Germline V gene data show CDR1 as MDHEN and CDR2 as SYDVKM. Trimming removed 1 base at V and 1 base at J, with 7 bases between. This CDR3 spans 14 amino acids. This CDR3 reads CASSLFGDNYGYTF. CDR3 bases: TGTGCCAGCAGTTTATTTGGGGATAACTATGGCTACACCTTC.

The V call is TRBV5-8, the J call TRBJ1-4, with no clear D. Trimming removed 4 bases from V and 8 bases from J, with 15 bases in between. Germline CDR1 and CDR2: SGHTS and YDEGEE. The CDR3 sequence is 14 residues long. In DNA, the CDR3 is TGTGCCAGCAGCAACTTCGGATCGGAAGAAAAACTGTTTTTT. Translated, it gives CASSNFGSEEKLFF.

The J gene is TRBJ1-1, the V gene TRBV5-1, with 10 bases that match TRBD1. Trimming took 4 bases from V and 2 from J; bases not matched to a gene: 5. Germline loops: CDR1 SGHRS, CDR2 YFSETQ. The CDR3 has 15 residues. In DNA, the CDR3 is TGCGCCAGCAGCGCGCGGACAGGGGGTAACACTGAAGCTTTCTTT. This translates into CASSARTGGNTEAFF. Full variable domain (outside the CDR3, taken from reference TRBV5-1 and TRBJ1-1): KAGVTQTPRYLIKTRGQQVTLSCSPISGHRSVSWYQQTPGQGLQFLFEYFSETQRNKGNFPGRFSGRQFSNSRSEMNVSTLELGDSALYLCASSARTGGNTEAFFGQGTRLTVV.

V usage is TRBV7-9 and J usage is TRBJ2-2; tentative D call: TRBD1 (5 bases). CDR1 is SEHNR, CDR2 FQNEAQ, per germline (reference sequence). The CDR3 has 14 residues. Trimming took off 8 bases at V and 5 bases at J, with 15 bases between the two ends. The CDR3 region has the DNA TGTGCCAGCGGACGGACATTTGCAACCGGGGAGCTGTTTTTT. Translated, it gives CASGRTFATGELFF. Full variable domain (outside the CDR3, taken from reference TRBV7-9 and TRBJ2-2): DTGVSQNPRHKITKRGQNVTFRCDPISEHNRLYWYRQTLGQGPEFLTYFQNEAQLEKSRLLSDRFSAERPKGSFSTLEIQRTEQGDSAMYLCASGRTFATGELFFGEGSRLTVL.

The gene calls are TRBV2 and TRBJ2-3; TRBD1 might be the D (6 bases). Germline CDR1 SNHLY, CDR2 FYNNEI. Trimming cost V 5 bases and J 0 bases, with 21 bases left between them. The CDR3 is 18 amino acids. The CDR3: CASSRRPGTYPSTDTQYF. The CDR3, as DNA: TGTGCCAGCAGTCGGCGTCCCGGGACATACCCCAGCACAGATACGCAGTATTTT. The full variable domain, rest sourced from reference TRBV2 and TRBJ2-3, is EPEVTQTPSHQVTQMGQEVILRCVPISNHLYFYWYRQILGQKVEFLVSFYNNEISEKSEIFDDQFSVERPDGSNFTLKIRSTKLEDSAMYFCASSRRPGTYPSTDTQYFGPGTRLTVL.

The CDR3 DNA is TGTGCCAGCTTTCCCCAGGACAGGGCATACTATGGCTACACCTTC. It encodes CASFPQDRAYYGYTF. This chain uses TRBV5-4 with TRBJ1-2, with 8 nucleotides matching TRBD1. Germline lookup yields CDR1 SGHNT and CDR2 YYREEE (reference sequence). V lost 7 bases to trimming and J lost 3 bases; unmatched junction nucleotides: 11. This CDR3 is built from 15 residues.

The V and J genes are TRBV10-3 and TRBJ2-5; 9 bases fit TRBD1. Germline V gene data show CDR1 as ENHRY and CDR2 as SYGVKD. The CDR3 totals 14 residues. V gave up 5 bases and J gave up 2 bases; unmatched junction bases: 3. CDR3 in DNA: TGTGCCATCAGTCTTGGGACAGGGCAAGAGACCCAGTACTTC. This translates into CAISLGTGQETQYF.

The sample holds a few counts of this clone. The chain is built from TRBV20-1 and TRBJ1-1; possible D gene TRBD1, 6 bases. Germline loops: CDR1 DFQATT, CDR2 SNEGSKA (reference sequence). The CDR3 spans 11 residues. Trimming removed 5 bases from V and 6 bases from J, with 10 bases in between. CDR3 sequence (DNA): TGCAGTGCTCCGAGGGGGGCTGAAGCTTTCTTT. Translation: CSAPRGAEAFF.

The CDR3 bases are TGTGCCAGCAGCTTGGGCCCAGGGGGTAGTAATTCACCCCTCCACTTT. This translates into CASSLGPGGSNSPLHF. The chain carries TRBV5-4 and TRBJ1-6; 7 bases are shared with TRBD1. The CDR3 totals 16 residues. The J segment lost 6 bases and the V segment lost 0 bases, leaving 6 bases of the junction unmatched. Germline lookup yields CDR1 SGHNT and CDR2 YYREEE (reference sequence).